The rows below give T cell receptor beta chains drawn from one sample of a study of shared clonotypes between healthy human individuals. TCRdb's table, derived via immunoSEQ multiplex PCR, lists solely in-frame clones and lacks some. The table lists around 200,000 clones, 66% of them singletons, with about 9.4% in the top ten. The sequenced material came from memory CD4+ T cells sorted from blood. These receptors all come from a man between 25 and 39 years old in good health. Each CDR3 is given with its conserved first and last residue. D genes are given only for firm matches. Expanded clones get a size class; other rows say once, few or many, or leave the size out.

V	D	J	length	size	DNA	CDR3
TRBV30	.	TRBJ2-7	13	.	TGTGCCTGGTCCCAAGAACGGGACTACGAGCAGTACTTC	CAWSQERDYEQYF
TRBV18	.	TRBJ1-1	15	.	TGTGCCAGCTCACCGGTTGTGAGGGATGCCCCGGAAGCTTTCTTT	CASSPVVRDAPEAFF
TRBV19	TRBD2	TRBJ2-1	15	.	TGTGCCAGTATTTCTACTAGCGGCCCTTTGAGTGAGCAGTTCTTC	CASISTSGPLSEQFF
TRBV5-1	.	TRBJ2-5	15	.	TGCGCCAGCAGGAGGTGGGGAGGGGGGGAGGAGACCCAGTACTTC	CASRRWGGGEETQYF
TRBV7-3	TRBD1	TRBJ2-1	13	.	TGTGCCAGCAGCGACGGACAGGGTTCAGGGCAGTTCTTC	CASSDGQGSGQFF
TRBV5-8	TRBD1	TRBJ1-2	19	few	TGTGCCAGCAGCCTCGAGTACAGGGGGCTTCTACCGACTAACTATGGCTACACCTTC	CASSLEYRGLLPTNYGYTF
TRBV2	TRBD1	TRBJ2-2	15	.	TGTGCCAGCAGCCTCGGACAGGGCCACACCGGGGAGCTGTTTTTT	CASSLGQGHTGELFF
TRBV7-2	.	TRBJ1-5	16	.	TGTGCCAGCAGCTTAGGGGATGCCCCCTTCAATCAGCCCCAGCATTTT	CASSLGDAPFNQPQHF
TRBV2	TRBD2	TRBJ2-5	17	.	TGTGCCAGCATCACCGAGAGGCTAGCGGGAGGGCGAGAGACCCAGTACTTC	CASITERLAGGRETQYF
TRBV28	.	TRBJ2-3	16	.	TGTGCCAGCAGTCATTACTTTAGCGGTAGCACAGATACGCAGTATTTT	CASSHYFSGSTDTQYF
TRBV7-2	TRBD1	TRBJ2-5	16	.	TGTGCCAGCAGCCTACTGGGACAGGGTGGATGGGAGACCCAGTACTTC	CASSLLGQGGWETQYF
TRBV10-3	.	TRBJ2-7	14	.	TGTGCCATCAGTAAGGGTGGGCAGGGCAACGAGCAGTACTTC	CAISKGGQGNEQYF
TRBV28	.	TRBJ2-7	15	.	TGTGCCAGCAGTTTATGGCTGCGGCTACCCTACGAGCAGTACTTC	CASSLWLRLPYEQYF
TRBV28	.	TRBJ2-1	13	.	TGTGCCAGCAGAGGGAGCTCCTACAATGAGCAGTTCTTC	CASRGSSYNEQFF
TRBV7-9	.	TRBJ2-7	11	.	TGTGCCAGCAGCTTATATTACGAGCAGTACTTC	CASSLYYEQYF
TRBV5-4	.	TRBJ1-4	14	many	TGTGCCAGCAGCTTCGATCCAACTAATGAAAAACTGTTTTTT	CASSFDPTNEKLFF
TRBV5-1	TRBD1	TRBJ2-7	13	.	TGCGCCAGCAGCTCACAGGGGTACGGCGAGCAGTACTTC	CASSSQGYGEQYF
TRBV25-1	.	TRBJ2-7	14	.	TGTGCCAGCAGTGAATTTTCCCTGTTCGCCCAGCAGTACTTC	CASSEFSLFAQQYF
TRBV6-1	.	TRBJ2-1	13	once	TGTGCCAGCAGTGAAGCGCCTCACAATGAGCAGTTCTTC	CASSEAPHNEQFF
TRBV14	.	TRBJ2-1	13	.	TGTGCCAGCAGCCGGACGACGTACAATGAGCAGTTCTTC	CASSRTTYNEQFF
TRBV11-3	.	TRBJ1-1	13	.	TGTGCCAGCAGCTTCTCCACGAACACTGAAGCTTTCTTT	CASSFSTNTEAFF